The next 22 T cell receptor beta chains were all read from a single sample in a study of T cell changes during pregnancy in multiple sclerosis. Sequencing used immunoSEQ multiplex PCR; TCRdb keeps in-frame clones, though not all of them. Here the sample spans approximately 30,000 clones, roughly 87% being singletons. The sequences come from CD8+ T cells from peripheral blood mononuclear cells, collected in the first trimester of pregnancy. The source of these receptors is a female donor with multiple sclerosis, enrolled in a pregnancy study.

The rearrangement joins TRBV7-8 to TRBJ2-1; TRBD2 agrees at 9 bases. CDR3 length: 13 residues. V shed 5 bases, J shed 15 bases, and the junction held 11 bases outside the gene matches. Germline loops: CDR1 SGHVS, CDR2 FQNEAQ. This CDR3 reads CASSIGLAGFPFF. The CDR3 DNA sequence: TGTGCCAGCAGCATCGGGCTAGCGGGATTTCCGTTCTTC. The variable domain in full, with the rest retrieved from reference TRBV7-8 and TRBJ2-1, is GAGVSQSPRYKVAKRGQDVALRCDPISGHVSLFWYQQALGQGPEFLTYFQNEAQLDKSGLPSDRFFAERPEGSVSTLKIQRTQQEDSAVYLCASSIGLAGFPFFGPGTRLTVL.

This chain uses TRBV7-9 with TRBJ2-1, with 10 bases aligning to TRBD2. Germline V gene lookup returns CDR1 SEHNR and CDR2 FQNEAQ (reference sequence). Trimming took 2 bases from V and 5 from J; bases not matched to a gene: 6. The CDR3 is made up of 16 amino acids. As DNA, the CDR3 is TGTGCCAGCAGCTTATTAGCTAGCGGGAGAGACAATGAGCAGTTCTTC. Its translation: CASSLLASGRDNEQFF. Based on the CDR3 plus reference TRBV7-9 and TRBJ2-1, the full variable domain is DTGVSQNPRHKITKRGQNVTFRCDPISEHNRLYWYRQTLGQGPEFLTYFQNEAQLEKSRLLSDRFSAERPKGSFSTLEIQRTEQGDSAMYLCASSLLASGRDNEQFFGPGTRLTVL.

The rearrangement links TRBV28 to TRBJ1-4; TRBD1 matches 7 bases. V gave up 7 bases and J gave up 10 bases; unmatched junction bases: 15. CDR3 length: 15 amino acids. Germline V lookup: CDR1 MDHEN, CDR2 SYDVKM. The CDR3 here is CASTDGLTGYGKLFF. DNA of the CDR3: TGTGCCAGCACCGACGGCTTGACAGGGTACGGAAAACTGTTTTTT.

The chain combines TRBV11-2 with TRBJ2-1; no clear D gene. The V gene's germline CDR1 is SGHAT and CDR2 FQNNGV. The CDR3 is 11 residues long. V lost 3 bases, J lost 8 bases, and 5 bases lay in between. The CDR3 is CASSLAHEQFF. The CDR3, as DNA: TGTGCCAGCAGCTTGGCTCATGAGCAGTTCTTC.

The rearrangement joins TRBV30 to TRBJ2-7, with D possibly TRBD1 on 5 matching bases. CDR1 and CDR2 from the germline V gene are GTSNPN and SVGIG (reference sequence). The CDR3 sequence is 13 residues long. V gave up 3 bases and J gave up 2 bases, with 11 bases separating them. The CDR3 coding sequence is TGTGCCTGGAGGACAGCCACTACCTACGAGCAGTACTTC. Encoded protein: CAWRTATTYEQYF. Supplemented by reference TRBV30 and TRBJ2-7, the full variable domain reads SQTIHQWPATLVQPVGSPLSLECTVEGTSNPNLYWYRQAAGRGLQLLFYSVGIGQISSEVPQNLSASRPQDRQFILSSKKLLLSDSGFYLCAWRTATTYEQYFGPGTRLTVT.

The chain employs TRBV4-2 and TRBJ2-2, with 7 bases matching TRBD2. Trimming at V came to 5 bases and at J to 6 bases, leaving 3 bases not matched to a gene. Germline values: CDR1 LGHNA, CDR2 YNFKEQ. The CDR3 is 13 amino acids. The CDR3 nucleotides read TGTGCCAGCAGCGCGGGAGAGGCCGGGGAGCTGTTTTTT. Translating gives CASSAGEAGELFF.

The chain combines TRBV15 with TRBJ2-2; 7 bases map to TRBD1. The J segment lost 5 bases and the V segment lost 3 bases, leaving 3 bases of the junction unmatched. This CDR3 has 14 residues. From germline, CDR1 is LNHNV and CDR2 YYDKDF (reference sequence). The chain's CDR3 is CATSSDRETGELFF. Written as DNA, the CDR3 is TGTGCCACCAGCAGTGACAGGGAAACCGGGGAGCTGTTTTTT.

V and J are TRBV5-6 and TRBJ2-1; a possible D gene is TRBD2 (5 bases). The CDR3 runs to 16 residues. CDR1 and CDR2 (germline): SGHDT, YYEEEE. Trimming pared 0 bases from V and 6 bases from J, leaving 16 bases between. The CDR3: CASSLAWLSSGNEQFF. In DNA, the CDR3 is TGTGCCAGCAGCTTGGCCTGGTTGTCGAGCGGCAATGAGCAGTTCTTC.

The chain employs TRBV7-3 and TRBJ1-1; D is possibly TRBD1 (5 bases). The CDR3 is made up of 15 amino acids. CDR1 and CDR2 (germline): SGHTA, FQGTGA. The V end was cut by 5 bases, the J end by 1 base, with 14 bases between. The CDR3 DNA reads TGTGCCAGCAGCGAAATCGGGGGGGGGAACACTGAAGCTTTCTTT. Its protein product is CASSEIGGGNTEAFF. Full variable domain (rest looked up from reference TRBV7-3 and TRBJ1-1): GAGVSQTPSNKVTEKGKYVELRCDPISGHTALYWYRQSLGQGPEFLIYFQGTGAADDSGLPNDRFFAVRPEGSVSTLKIQRTERGDSAVYLCASSEIGGGNTEAFFGQGTRLTVV.

The CDR3 protein is CAWSGQGYEQYF. The DNA for the CDR3 is TGTGCCTGGAGCGGACAGGGGTACGAGCAGTACTTC. The V gene is TRBV30, the J gene TRBJ2-7, with 9 bases fitting TRBD1. The CDR3 length is 12 residues. Germline V gene lookup returns CDR1 GTSNPN and CDR2 SVGIG (reference sequence). J lost 4 bases, V lost 3 bases, and 1 base had no gene match.

The CDR3 sequence: CASSFGTGLGEQYF. The CDR3 DNA reads as TGTGCCAGCAGTTTCGGGACAGGGCTGGGCGAGCAGTACTTC. This chain joins TRBV27 and TRBJ2-7; 9 nucleotides align to TRBD1. CDR1 and CDR2 from the germline V gene are MNHEY and SMNVEV (reference sequence). After removal of 3 bases from V and 6 bases from J, the junction contained 6 bases not matched to a gene. The CDR3 length is 14 residues.

The rearrangement joins TRBV27 to TRBJ1-4; D is unresolved. The CDR3 covers 14 residues. CDR1 and CDR2 from the germline V gene are MNHEY and SMNVEV (reference sequence). With 2 bases removed from V and 3 bases from J, the gap between germline ends came to 7 bases. The CDR3 DNA is TGTGCCAGCAGTTTAGGGCAGTCTAATGAAAAACTGTTTTTT. Its translation: CASSLGQSNEKLFF.

The V and J genes are TRBV28 and TRBJ1-2, with no clear D. This CDR3 is 13 amino acids long. Germline assignment: CDR1 MDHEN and CDR2 SYDVKM. Trimming removed 6 bases at V and 3 bases at J, with 11 bases between. CDR3 nucleotide sequence: TGTGCCAGCAGGGAGGGCACCCACTATGGCTACACCTTC. Translated, it gives CASREGTHYGYTF.

The chain uses TRBV6-4 and TRBJ2-1, with TRBD2 matching 9 bases. The junction had 0 bases not matched to a gene; V was cut back by 2 bases and J by 1 base. The V gene's germline CDR1 is MRHNA and CDR2 SNTAGT. This CDR3 is 15 amino acids long. CDR3: CASSDLAGSYNEQFF. DNA for the CDR3: TGTGCCAGCAGTGACCTAGCGGGGTCCTACAATGAGCAGTTCTTC.

The chain carries TRBV11-2 and TRBJ1-2; perhaps TRBD1 as D (6 bases). V was pared by 7 bases and J by 1 base, with 16 bases between. The germline V gene has CDR1 SGHAT and CDR2 FQNNGV. The CDR3 consists of 15 residues. In nucleotides, the CDR3 is TGTGCCAGCAACGCCCTGGGACAAGATAACTATGGCTACACCTTC. It encodes CASNALGQDNYGYTF.

V is TRBV10-3 and J is TRBJ1-1; 7 positions match TRBD1. CDR1 and CDR2 from the germline V gene are ENHRY and SYGVKD. The V segment lost 6 bases and the J segment 1 base; nucleotides outside the gene matches: 5. This CDR3 comprises 14 residues. The CDR3 sequence is CAISPTGQNTEAFF. Here the CDR3 DNA reads TGTGCCATCAGCCCGACAGGGCAGAACACTGAAGCTTTCTTT.

The V gene is TRBV30, the J gene TRBJ1-5; the D gene is possibly TRBD1 (5 bases). Trimming stripped 0 bases from V and 5 bases from J, with 11 bases between. The germline CDR1 and CDR2 sequences are GTSNPN and SVGIG (reference sequence). The CDR3 sequence is 14 residues long. CDR3: CAWSVWGRDQPQHF. The CDR3 bases are TGTGCCTGGAGTGTATGGGGCAGGGATCAGCCCCAGCATTTT.

V is TRBV27 and J is TRBJ2-1; tentatively, D is TRBD1 (6 bases). Trimming removed 3 bases from V and 3 bases from J, with 12 bases in between. This CDR3 is 15 amino acids long. Germline values: CDR1 MNHEY, CDR2 SMNVEV (reference sequence). DNA for the CDR3: TGTGCCAGCAGTTTGGCAGGGGTAAGCTACAATGAGCAGTTCTTC. The encoded protein is CASSLAGVSYNEQFF.

In this sample, this clone turned up once. V and J are TRBV6-1 and TRBJ2-3; 10 bases line up with TRBD2. Trimming cost V 2 bases and J 6 bases; bases outside gene matches: 5. This CDR3 is built from 15 residues. Germline V gene sequence: CDR1 MNHNS, CDR2 SASEGT. Written as DNA, the CDR3 is TGTGCCAGCAGTGAACTAGCGGGGGAGGTCGATACGCAGTATTTT. Its translation: CASSELAGEVDTQYF.

This rearrangement joins TRBV29-1 to TRBJ2-3, with D uncertain. The CDR3 length is 13 residues. The germline V gene encodes CDR1 SQVTM and CDR2 ANQGSEA. V lost 4 bases to trimming and J lost 2 bases, with 10 bases between them. CDR3 protein: CSVVRRDTDTQYF. Written as DNA, the CDR3 is TGCAGCGTTGTGAGGAGAGACACAGATACGCAGTATTTT.

The V gene is TRBV5-6, the J gene TRBJ2-1, with 8 bases that match TRBD2. The CDR3 runs to 17 residues. CDR1 and CDR2 from the germline V gene are SGHDT and YYEEEE. V shed 5 bases and J 7 bases; nucleotides not matched to a gene: 17. The CDR3 bases are TGTGCCAGCAGTCTCTCTCCGGGAGGGCTTGGTTGGAATGAGCAGTTCTTC. It specifies CASSLSPGGLGWNEQFF.

This chain connects TRBV19 to TRBJ1-3; TRBD1 might be the D (5 bases). Germline V CDR1 and CDR2: LNHDA, SQIVND (reference sequence). The germline V and J ends were trimmed by 6 bases and 10 bases, with 19 bases remaining between them. This CDR3 has 14 residues. CDR3 sequence (DNA): TGTGCCAGTAGCAACCGATCGGGACTTCAAACCATATATTTT. This sequence encodes CASSNRSGLQTIYF.